The clone carrying this T cell receptor (beta chain) was observed a handful of times. Its antigen is not known. The CDR3 length is 17 residues. CDR1 MNHNS and CDR2 SASEGT come from the germline V gene. The V segment lost 3 bases and the J segment 3 bases; nucleotides outside the gene matches: 4. This sample is part of a study of identical twins. Findings of the study overall: For cord blood, abundant beta clonotypes had fewer insertions, unlike memory repertoires, which showed none.

MiXCR, run by TCRdb on the 5' RACE reads, gives a single entry per CDR3 protein. The table has some 570,000 distinct CDR3 sequences, around 24% seen once; the top ten hold approximately 0.48%. The sample also formed part of further work on yellow fever vaccine responses in identical twins.

J is TRBJ2-2 and V is TRBV6-1, with 13 bases lining up with TRBD2. The sample consisted of CD4+ T cells sorted from blood. The origin of this receptor is a woman aged 18 to 35 in good health. The CDR3 is CASSDGLAGVHTGELFF. The CDR3 DNA reads as TGTGCCAGCAGTGACGGACTAGCGGGGGTACACACCGGGGAGCTGTTTTTT.